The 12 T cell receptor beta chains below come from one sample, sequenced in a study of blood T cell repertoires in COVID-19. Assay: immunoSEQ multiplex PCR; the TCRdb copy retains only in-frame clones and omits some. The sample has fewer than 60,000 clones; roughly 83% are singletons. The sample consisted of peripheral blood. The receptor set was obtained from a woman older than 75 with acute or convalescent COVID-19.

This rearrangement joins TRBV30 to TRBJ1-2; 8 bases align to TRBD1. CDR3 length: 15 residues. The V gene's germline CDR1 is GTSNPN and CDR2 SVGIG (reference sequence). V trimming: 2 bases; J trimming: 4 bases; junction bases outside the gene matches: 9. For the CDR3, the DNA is TGTGCCTGGAGTCCAAGCAGGGGGCGCCCCTATGGCTACACCTTC. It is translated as CAWSPSRGRPYGYTF.

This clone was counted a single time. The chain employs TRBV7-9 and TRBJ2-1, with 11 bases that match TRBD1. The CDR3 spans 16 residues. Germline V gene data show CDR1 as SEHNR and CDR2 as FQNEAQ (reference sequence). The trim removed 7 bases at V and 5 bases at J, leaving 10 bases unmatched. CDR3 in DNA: TGTGCCAGCATCAAGCGGACAGGGGGCGTCAACAATGAGCAGTTCTTC. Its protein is CASIKRTGGVNNEQFF.

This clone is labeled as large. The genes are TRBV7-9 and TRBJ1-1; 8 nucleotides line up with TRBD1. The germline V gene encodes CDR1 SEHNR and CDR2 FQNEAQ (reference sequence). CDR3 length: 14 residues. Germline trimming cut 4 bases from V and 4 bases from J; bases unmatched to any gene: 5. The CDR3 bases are TGTGCCAGCAGCTCCCGGACAGGGAGCACTGAAGCTTTCTTT. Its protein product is CASSSRTGSTEAFF.

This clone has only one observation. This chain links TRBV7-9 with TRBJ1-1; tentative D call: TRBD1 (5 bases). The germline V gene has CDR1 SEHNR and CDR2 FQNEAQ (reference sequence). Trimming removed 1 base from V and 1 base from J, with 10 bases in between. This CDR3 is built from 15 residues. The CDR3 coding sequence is TGTGCCAGCAGCTTAGTGGTGGGGCCGAACACTGAAGCTTTCTTT. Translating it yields CASSLVVGPNTEAFF.

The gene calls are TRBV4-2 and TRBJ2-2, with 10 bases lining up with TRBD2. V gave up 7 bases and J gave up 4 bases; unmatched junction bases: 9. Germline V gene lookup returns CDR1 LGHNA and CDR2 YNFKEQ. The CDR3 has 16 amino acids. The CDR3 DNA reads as TGTGCCAGCACCTTAGGGCTAGCGGGGGTCACCGGGGAGCTGTTTTTT. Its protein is CASTLGLAGVTGELFF.

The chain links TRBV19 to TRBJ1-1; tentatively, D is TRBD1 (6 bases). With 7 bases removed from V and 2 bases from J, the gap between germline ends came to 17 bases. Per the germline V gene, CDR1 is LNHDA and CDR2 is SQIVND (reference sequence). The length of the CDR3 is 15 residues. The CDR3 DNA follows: TGTGCCAGTATGGGGGGGGCTCAACCTAACACTGAAGCTTTCTTT. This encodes CASMGGAQPNTEAFF.

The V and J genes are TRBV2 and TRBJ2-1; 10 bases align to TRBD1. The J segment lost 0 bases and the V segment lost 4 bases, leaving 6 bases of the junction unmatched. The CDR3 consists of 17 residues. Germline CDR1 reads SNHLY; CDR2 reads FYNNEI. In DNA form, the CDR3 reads TGTGCCAGCAGTGTCCGGGACAGGGGATACTCCTACAATGAGCAGTTCTTC. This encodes CASSVRDRGYSYNEQFF. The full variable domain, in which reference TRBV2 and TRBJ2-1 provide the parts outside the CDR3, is EPEVTQTPSHQVTQMGQEVILRCVPISNHLYFYWYRQILGQKVEFLVSFYNNEISEKSEIFDDQFSVERPDGSNFTLKIRSTKLEDSAMYFCASSVRDRGYSYNEQFFGPGTRLTVL.

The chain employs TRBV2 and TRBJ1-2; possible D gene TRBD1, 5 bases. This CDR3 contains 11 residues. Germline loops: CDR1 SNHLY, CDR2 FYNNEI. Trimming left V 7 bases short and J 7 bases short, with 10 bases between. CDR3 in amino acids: CASTGLVGYTF. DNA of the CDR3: TGTGCCAGCACGGGACTTGTTGGCTACACCTTC.

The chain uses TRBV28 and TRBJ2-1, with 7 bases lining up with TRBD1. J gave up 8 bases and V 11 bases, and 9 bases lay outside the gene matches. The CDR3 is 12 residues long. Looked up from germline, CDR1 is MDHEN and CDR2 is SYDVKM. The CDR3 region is CAGRDRGDEQFF. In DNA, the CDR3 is TGTGCCGGCCGGGACAGAGGCGATGAGCAGTTCTTC.

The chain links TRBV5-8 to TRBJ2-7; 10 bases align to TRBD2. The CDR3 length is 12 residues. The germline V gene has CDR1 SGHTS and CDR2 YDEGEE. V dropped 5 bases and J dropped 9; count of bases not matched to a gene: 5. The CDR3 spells CASRSGREVQYV. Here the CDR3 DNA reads TGTGCCAGCAGGAGCGGGAGGGAAGTGCAGTACGTC.

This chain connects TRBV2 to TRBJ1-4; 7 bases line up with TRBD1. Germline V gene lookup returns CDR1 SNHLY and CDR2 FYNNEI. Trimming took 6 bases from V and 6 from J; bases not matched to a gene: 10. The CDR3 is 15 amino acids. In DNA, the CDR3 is TGTGCCAGCAGAACCTCCGTAGGGGGCCATGAAAAACTGTTTTTT. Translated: CASRTSVGGHEKLFF.

The CDR3: CASSVDGGSSPLHF. CDR3 sequence (DNA): TGTGCCAGCAGCGTAGACGGGGGAAGCTCACCCCTCCACTTT. The chain joins TRBV9 to TRBJ1-6, with D possibly being TRBD1 (5 bases). Trimming shortened V by 0 bases and J by 10 bases, and 11 bases separated the two germline ends. Germline CDR1 is SGDLS and CDR2 is YYNGEE. CDR3 size: 14 residues.